This TCR beta chain was profiled in a study of post-analysis software for immune sequencing data. Study as a whole: Included among the disease courses, which were recorded for the cohort, were relapsing-remitting, secondary progressive and progressive-relapsing multiple sclerosis.

The V gene's germline CDR1 is DFQATT and CDR2 SNEGSKA (reference sequence). The CDR3 is made up of 14 amino acids. The V gene end was trimmed by 6 bases and the J gene end by 7 bases; junction bases not matched to a gene: 7. Points on this clonotype: Its antigen is unidentified.

TCR beta cDNA libraries included unique molecular identifiers. Some 500,000 cDNA molecules came from 1 to 10 million T cells. TCRdb re-called the PCR reads through MiXCR, storing one row per CDR3 protein. Of hundreds of thousands of distinct CDR3 sequences listed, 25% to 30% are singletons. The study, taken as a whole, reports: Samples made in the same batch grouped tightly together by F measure. Comparison with controls showed significantly lower normalized Chao1 diversity in multiple sclerosis patients. Relative to controls, patients had five TRBV segments at higher frequency, with TRBV5-6, TRBV5-1 and TRBV20-1 among these.

This clonotype was obtained from a girl aged 5-17 years with multiple sclerosis. V is TRBV20-1 and J is TRBJ1-6, with 9 bases that match TRBD1. Source material: blood. CDR3 in amino acids: CSAPSGQGNSPLHF. CDR3 bases: TGCAGTGCCCCATCGGGACAGGGAAATTCACCCCTCCACTTT.